A single sample is the source of the 20 T cell receptor beta chains below, sequenced in a study of blood T cell repertoires in COVID-19. Generated by immunoSEQ multiplex PCR, the TCRdb table keeps only in-frame clones and is missing some. The data contain some 300,000 clones, around 89% of them singletons. Sequencing used peripheral blood. These receptors all come from a woman in her forties or fifties with COVID-19, enrolled during active disease.

The chain carries TRBV27 and TRBJ2-1; tentative D call: TRBD2 (5 bases). CDR1 is MNHEY, CDR2 SMNVEV, per germline (reference sequence). V was cut by 8 bases and J by 7 bases, with 15 bases left in between. The CDR3 has 13 amino acids. DNA for the CDR3: TGTGCCAGCGGCCAACGGGGAATAAATGAGCAGTTCTTC. Encoded protein: CASGQRGINEQFF.

This chain connects TRBV6-5 to TRBJ1-2, with TRBD1 identical over 8 bases. With V trimmed by 0 bases and J by 8 bases, 2 bases remained unmatched. CDR1 is MNHEY, CDR2 SVGAGI, per germline. The CDR3 runs to 13 residues. The CDR3 here is CASSYSGQGGYTF. The CDR3 DNA reads as TGTGCCAGCAGTTACTCCGGACAGGGCGGCTACACCTTC.

V usage is TRBV6-5 and J usage is TRBJ1-5; weak D call: TRBD1 (5 bases). The CDR3 runs to 14 residues. Germline V gives CDR1 MNHEY, CDR2 SVGAGI. The V end lost 1 base, the J end lost 5 bases, and 9 bases lay between the germline ends. CDR3 sequence (DNA): TGTGCCAGCAGTTACTTATCGGGGGATCAGCCCCAGCATTTT. Translation: CASSYLSGDQPQHF.

J is TRBJ1-5 and V is TRBV19; TRBD1 might be the D (5 bases). CDR1 is LNHDA and CDR2 is SQIVND in the germline V gene (reference sequence). Between the trimmed V and J ends, which lost 9 bases and 5 bases, there was a span of 17 bases. This CDR3 region has 14 residues. The CDR3 sequence is CASRADSKYQPQHF. CDR3 DNA: TGTGCCAGCCGTGCCGACAGTAAATATCAGCCCCAGCATTTT.

In DNA, the CDR3 is TGTGCCAGCAGTGACGTCGGCGGGGCTGGCAATGAGCAGTTCTTC. Protein: CASSDVGGAGNEQFF. The rearrangement uses TRBV6-4 and TRBJ2-1; TRBD2 might be the D (6 bases). The CDR3 loop spans 15 amino acids. V was clipped by 2 bases and J by 6 bases, with 14 bases between them. Germline CDR1 MRHNA, CDR2 SNTAGT.

The chain is built from TRBV10-1 and TRBJ2-7; 13 bases are shared with TRBD2. The germline CDR1 and CDR2 sequences are WNHNN and SYGVQD (reference sequence). This CDR3 has 17 amino acids. J lost 4 bases, V lost 4 bases, and 10 bases had no gene match. As DNA, the CDR3 is TGCGCCAGCAGTGGGGCCGGGACTAGCGGGACCGAGTACGAGCAGTACTTC. Encoded protein: CASSGAGTSGTEYEQYF.

The rearrangement links TRBV5-1 to TRBJ2-2; TRBD2 matches at 7 bases. This CDR3 region has 16 residues. Germline lookup yields CDR1 SGHRS and CDR2 YFSETQ. V lost 0 bases, J lost 2 bases, and 4 bases stayed unmatched. The CDR3 reads CASSLVPGLNTGELFF. The CDR3 nucleotides are TGCGCCAGCAGCTTGGTTCCGGGACTAAACACCGGGGAGCTGTTTTTT.

V is TRBV5-1 and J is TRBJ2-3; tentative D call: TRBD1 (6 bases). The CDR3 sequence is 16 residues long. V was trimmed by 4 bases and J by 0 bases, leaving 15 bases between them. Germline CDR1 reads SGHRS; CDR2 reads YFSETQ. CDR3 region: CASSPRTASSTDTQYF. As DNA, the CDR3 is TGCGCCAGCAGCCCGAGGACAGCCTCTAGCACAGATACGCAGTATTTT.

J is TRBJ2-3 and V is TRBV27; 7 bases are shared with TRBD2. This CDR3 contains 15 residues. The V segment lost 4 bases and the J segment 4 bases; nucleotides outside the gene matches: 8. CDR1 is MNHEY, CDR2 SMNVEV, per germline (reference sequence). CDR3 in amino acids: CASSSTREFADTQYF. The CDR3 DNA sequence: TGTGCCAGCAGTTCGACGCGGGAGTTCGCAGATACGCAGTATTTT.

The chain carries TRBV7-2 and TRBJ1-1; 9 bases align to TRBD1. J gave up 10 bases and V 4 bases, and 7 bases lay outside the gene matches. The germline V gene has CDR1 SGHTA and CDR2 FQGNSA. This CDR3 spans 13 amino acids. The CDR3 DNA is TGTGCCAGCAGCTCAACGACAGGGGGACGAGCTTTCTTT. The encoded protein is CASSSTTGGRAFF.

The chain carries TRBV15 and TRBJ2-7; D possibly corresponds to TRBD1 (5 bases). V lost 5 bases and J lost 2, with 13 bases in between. This CDR3 contains 14 residues. Germline CDR1 is LNHNV and CDR2 is YYDKDF (reference sequence). In DNA, the CDR3 is TGTGCCACCAGCGCAGACAGTTCCGCCTACGAGCAGTACTTC. Encoded protein: CATSADSSAYEQYF. Based on the CDR3 plus reference TRBV15 and TRBJ2-7, the full variable domain is DAMVIQNPRYQVTQFGKPVTLSCSQTLNHNVMYWYQQKSSQAPKLLFHYYDKDFNNEADTPDNFQSRRPNTSFCFLDIRSPGLGDTAMYLCATSADSSAYEQYFGPGTRLTVT.

V is TRBV9 and J is TRBJ2-3; 9 nucleotides line up with TRBD2. The germline V gene has CDR1 SGDLS and CDR2 YYNGEE. The CDR3 consists of 19 residues. After removal of 1 base from V and 3 bases from J, the junction contained 15 bases not matched to a gene. The CDR3 nucleotides read TGTGCCAGCAGCGTATACGGAAGCGCGGGAGGGCCCGGGACAGATACGCAGTATTTT. This codes for CASSVYGSAGGPGTDTQYF.

This sequence joins TRBV2 and TRBJ1-2; TRBD1 matches at 7 bases. This CDR3 region has 12 residues. Looked up from germline, CDR1 is SNHLY and CDR2 is FYNNEI. V gave up 4 bases and J gave up 8 bases; unmatched junction bases: 4. Here the CDR3 reads CASSGQGWGYTF. Here the CDR3 DNA reads TGTGCCAGCAGTGGACAGGGTTGGGGCTACACCTTC.

This chain joins TRBV28 and TRBJ1-5; D unclear. This CDR3 spans 14 amino acids. Looked up from germline, CDR1 is MDHEN and CDR2 is SYDVKM. The V end lost 1 base, the J end lost 6 bases, and 10 bases lay between the germline ends. CDR3 sequence (DNA): TGTGCCAGCAGTTTATTAGTCATGTCTCAGCCCCAGCATTTT. This encodes CASSLLVMSQPQHF. Variable domain in full (rest from reference TRBV28 and TRBJ1-5): DVKVTQSSRYLVKRTGEKVFLECVQDMDHENMFWYRQDPGLGLRLIYFSYDVKMKEKGDIPEGYSVSREKKERFSLILESASTNQTSMYLCASSLLVMSQPQHFGDGTRLSIL.

The chain joins TRBV11-3 to TRBJ2-5, with TRBD1 as a possible D gene (6 bases). Germline V gene sequence: CDR1 SGHNT, CDR2 YENEEA. Deletions cut 7 bases from V and 1 base from J, with 22 bases between. The CDR3 loop spans 17 amino acids. CDR3: CASTWDKGIEGQETQYF. The DNA for the CDR3 is TGTGCCAGCACCTGGGACAAGGGTATTGAGGGCCAAGAGACCCAGTACTTC.

The J gene is TRBJ2-7, the V gene TRBV2; no reliable D call. Per the germline V gene, CDR1 is SNHLY and CDR2 is FYNNEI. The CDR3 extends over 13 amino acids. The ends were cut back, 10 bases at V and 0 bases at J, with 13 bases in the middle. DNA of the CDR3: TGTGCCAACGTTCCTCGGAGCTCCTACGAGCAGTACTTC. It specifies CANVPRSSYEQYF.

This chain uses TRBV19 with TRBJ1-2; TRBD1 might be the D (6 bases). Germline-derived CDR1 and CDR2 are LNHDA and SQIVND (reference sequence). The CDR3 spans 13 residues. V was clipped by 5 bases and J by 6 bases, with 13 bases between them. CDR3 protein: CASSQRTANGYTF. The CDR3 bases are TGTGCCAGTAGTCAGAGGACAGCGAATGGCTACACCTTC. Looking up the rest from reference TRBV19 and TRBJ1-2 gives the full variable domain: DGGITQSPKYLFRKEGQNVTLSCEQNLNHDAMYWYRQDPGQGLRLIYYSQIVNDFQKGDIAEGYSVSREKKESFPLTVTSAQKNPTAFYLCASSQRTANGYTFGSGTRLTVV.

The chain carries TRBV7-8 and TRBJ2-2; D unclear. Trimming took 5 bases from V and 1 from J, leaving 17 bases between them. Germline CDR1 is SGHVS and CDR2 is FQNEAQ. CDR3 length: 17 amino acids. CDR3 amino acids: CASSPGSVPVNTGELFF. In DNA form, the CDR3 reads TGTGCCAGCAGCCCCGGGTCTGTACCAGTGAACACCGGGGAGCTGTTTTTT.

The chain combines TRBV9 with TRBJ2-7, with 8 bases identical to TRBD2. The CDR3 is 15 amino acids. The germline CDR1 and CDR2 sequences are SGDLS and YYNGEE. J lost 6 bases, V lost 2 bases, and 10 bases had no gene match. CDR3 amino acids: CASSVGRGGPSEQYF. CDR3 nucleotides: TGTGCCAGCAGCGTGGGCCGCGGGGGGCCGAGCGAGCAGTACTTC.

The chain is built from TRBV30 and TRBJ1-5; D call uncertain. This CDR3 contains 14 residues. The V gene lost 0 bases and the J gene lost 1 base, with 7 bases spanning the gap. Germline CDR1 reads GTSNPN; CDR2 reads SVGIG (reference sequence). In nucleotides, the CDR3 is TGTGCCTGGAGTGTACGGTTGAGCAATCAGCCCCAGCATTTT. It is translated as CAWSVRLSNQPQHF.